This TCR beta chain comes out of a study of T cell repertoires in cytomegalovirus infection. TCRdb independently ran MiXCR on the reads; one entry per CDR3 protein. The profile covers roughly 720,000 distinct CDR3 sequences, with approximately 34% appearing a single time and 2.5% to 3% taken by the ten largest. V was cut by 2 bases and J by 4 bases, with 12 bases left in between. Germline CDR1 reads SGHNT; CDR2 reads YENEEA. This CDR3 region has 15 residues. The TCR sequence derives from a human donor in good health (CMV status not recorded). Some clones in this sample may be carry-over from other donors' samples. The source material was PBMCs. The genes are TRBV11-3 and TRBJ2-1; D unclear. This CDR3 is CASSLRARGYNEQFF. CDR3 in DNA: TGTGCCAGCAGCTTACGAGCGCGCGGATACAATGAGCAGTTCTTC.